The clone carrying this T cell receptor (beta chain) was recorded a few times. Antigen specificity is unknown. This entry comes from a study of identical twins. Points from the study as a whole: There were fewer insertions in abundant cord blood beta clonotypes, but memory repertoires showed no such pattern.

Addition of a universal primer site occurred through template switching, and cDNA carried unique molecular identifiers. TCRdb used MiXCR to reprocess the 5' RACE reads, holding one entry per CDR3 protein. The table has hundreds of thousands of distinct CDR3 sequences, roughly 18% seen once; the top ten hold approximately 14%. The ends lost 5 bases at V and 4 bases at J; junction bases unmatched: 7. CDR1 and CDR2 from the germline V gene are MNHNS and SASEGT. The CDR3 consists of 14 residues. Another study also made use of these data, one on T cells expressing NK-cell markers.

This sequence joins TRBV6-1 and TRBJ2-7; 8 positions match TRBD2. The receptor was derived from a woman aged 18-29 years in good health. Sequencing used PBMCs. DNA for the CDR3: TGTGCCAGCAGTCGGCCAGCGGGAGTGTACGAGCAGTACTTC. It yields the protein CASSRPAGVYEQYF.